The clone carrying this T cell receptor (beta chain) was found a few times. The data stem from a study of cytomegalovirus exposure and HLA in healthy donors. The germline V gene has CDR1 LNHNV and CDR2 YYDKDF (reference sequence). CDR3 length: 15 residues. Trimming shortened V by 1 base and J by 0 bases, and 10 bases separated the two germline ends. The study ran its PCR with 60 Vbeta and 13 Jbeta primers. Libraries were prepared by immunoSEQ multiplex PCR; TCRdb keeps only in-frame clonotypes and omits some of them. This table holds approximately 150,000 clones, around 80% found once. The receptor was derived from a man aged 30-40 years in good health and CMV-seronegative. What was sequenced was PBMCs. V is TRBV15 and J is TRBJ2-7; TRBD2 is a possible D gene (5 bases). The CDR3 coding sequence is TGTGCCACCAGCAGAGGGGGAGTCAGCTCCTACGAGCAGTACTTC. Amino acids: CATSRGGVSSYEQYF.